This TCR beta chain is drawn from a study of cytomegalovirus exposure and HLA in healthy donors. Study context: From HLA-typed donors, an early data release held 70 million to 95 million unique TCRs.

Healthy bone marrow donors made up the donor group. Study results and caveats: Within an earlier analysis, most TCR beta V segments proved productive either about 90% or about 30% of the time.

60 Vbeta and 13 Jbeta primers were used in PCR. Assay used: immunoSEQ multiplex PCR; TCRdb lists only in-frame clones, some missing. The sample has about 160,000 clones; around 80% are singletons. Trimming stripped 6 bases from V and 4 bases from J, with 10 bases between. Germline lookup yields CDR1 MNHNS and CDR2 SASEGT. CDR3 length equals 13 residues. Details on this clone: The antigen is not known.

V usage is TRBV6-1 and J usage is TRBJ1-5, with a possible D match to TRBD1 (6 bases). The receptor was isolated from a man aged 50-59 years in good health and CMV-seropositive. The sequenced sample was PBMCs. The CDR3 DNA reads TGTGCCAGCAGATTAACAGGGAATCAGCCCCAGCATTTT. Protein product: CASRLTGNQPQHF.